This is a list of T cell receptor beta chains from one sample in a study of blood T cell repertoires in COVID-19. Profiling relied on immunoSEQ multiplex PCR, and the TCRdb table lists in-frame clones only, not all of them. The sample records approximately 400,000 clones, 81% being singletons. Sequences were obtained from peripheral blood. All receptors come from a human donor with acute or convalescent COVID-19. The donor label of this sample is uncertain. The CDR3 runs from the conserved cysteine through the conserved F or W. The D gene is left open where the match is weak. Clone size is not always given. Where it is, it says once, few, many or a class for expanded clones.

CDR3 protein	CDR3 DNA	clone size	D gene	J gene	V gene
CASSVESGTSGEAFF	TGTGCCAGCAGTGTCGAATCCGGCACGTCGGGTGAAGCTTTCTTT	.	.	TRBJ1-1	TRBV2
CATSDTGGSDYGYTF	TGTGCCACCAGTGATACTGGCGGGAGTGATTATGGCTACACCTTC	.	.	TRBJ1-2	TRBV24-1
CASTTVRGSEAFF	TGTGCCAGTACTACCGTCAGGGGTTCCGAAGCTTTCTTT	.	.	TRBJ1-1	TRBV19
CASSLNSASTEAFF	TGTGCCAGCAGCTTAAACTCTGCGAGCACTGAAGCTTTCTTT	few	.	TRBJ1-1	TRBV6-2/TRBV6-3
CASSRADGTGRPNEQFF	TGTGCCAGTAGTCGGGCTGACGGGACAGGGAGACCCAATGAGCAGTTCTTC	.	TRBD1	TRBJ2-1	TRBV19
CASSDDVLPTDTQYF	TGTGCCAGCAGTGATGATGTACTCCCCACAGATACGCAGTATTTT	.	.	TRBJ2-3	TRBV2
CASRADRVYNSPLHF	TGTGCCAGCAGGGCGGACAGAGTCTATAATTCACCCCTCCACTTT	.	.	TRBJ1-6	TRBV6-5
CASSPGLLANYGYTF	TGTGCCAGCAGTCCGGGACTCCTAGCTAACTATGGCTACACCTTC	.	.	TRBJ1-2	TRBV6-5
CASSLDTGNEQFF	TGCGCCAGCAGCTTGGATACAGGAAATGAGCAGTTCTTC	.	.	TRBJ2-1	TRBV5-1
CAISDEGNQPQHF	TGTGCCATCAGTGATGAGGGTAATCAGCCCCAGCATTTT	few	.	TRBJ1-5	TRBV10-3
CASSWRVGNQPQHF	TGTGCCAGTAGTTGGAGGGTTGGCAATCAGCCCCAGCATTTT	few	.	TRBJ1-5	TRBV19
CASSYSTGGSLKAFF	TGTGCCAGCAGTTACTCGACGGGAGGGTCCCTGAAAGCTTTCTTT	.	.	TRBJ1-1	TRBV6-5
CASLDWRGPNTEAFF	TGTGCCAGCCTAGATTGGAGGGGGCCGAACACTGAAGCTTTCTTT	.	TRBD1	TRBJ1-1	TRBV19
CSVADTGLGREQFF	TGCAGCGTCGCAGATACGGGACTAGGTCGCGAGCAGTTCTTC	.	TRBD2	TRBJ2-1	TRBV29-1
CASKNRGGTYIQYF	TGTGCCAGCAAGAATCGAGGGGGCACGTACATTCAGTACTTC	.	TRBD1	TRBJ2-4	TRBV6-5
CASNAFSGNTIYF	TGCGCCAGCAATGCGTTCTCTGGAAACACCATATATTTT	once	.	TRBJ1-3	TRBV10-2
CASSRDRGSGNTIYF	TGTGCCAGCAGCAGGGACAGGGGCTCTGGAAACACCATATATTTT	.	TRBD1	TRBJ1-3	TRBV5-4
CASTYLSGVAQYF	TGTGCCTCCACCTATCTTAGCGGGGTGGCGCAGTATTTT	.	TRBD2	TRBJ2-3	TRBV30
CASRLRTGGGGYTF	TGTGCCAGCAGGCTACGGACAGGGGGCGGTGGCTACACCTTC	.	TRBD1	TRBJ1-2	TRBV6-5
CASRAGYNEQFF	TGCGCCAGCAGAGCAGGCTACAATGAGCAGTTCTTC	.	.	TRBJ2-1	TRBV5-1
CASGPASGGANEQFF	TGTGCCAGCGGCCCTGCTAGCGGGGGGGCGAATGAGCAGTTCTTC	.	TRBD2	TRBJ2-1	TRBV2
CASSLRRENQPQHF	TGCGCCAGCAGCCTCCGACGGGAAAATCAGCCCCAGCATTTT	.	.	TRBJ1-5	TRBV4-1
CASSRATSIEAFF	TGTGCCAGCAGCCGGGCGACATCTATTGAAGCTTTCTTT	.	.	TRBJ1-1	TRBV3-1/TRBV3-2
CASSEEQGATSPLHF	TGTGCCAGCAGTGAGGAACAGGGCGCAACTTCACCCCTCCACTTT	.	.	TRBJ1-6	TRBV2
CASSYSTRGSNYGYTF	TGTGCCAGCAGTTACAGTACTAGGGGGTCTAACTATGGCTACACCTTC	few	.	TRBJ1-2	TRBV6-5
CASSYGTGRGETQYF	TGTGCCAGCAGCTATGGGACAGGAAGGGGCGAGACCCAGTACTTC	.	TRBD1	TRBJ2-5	TRBV5-4
CARSRQGMNTEAFF	TGTGCCAGAAGTCGACAGGGCATGAACACTGAAGCTTTCTTT	.	TRBD1	TRBJ1-1	TRBV5-3
CASSGGLGEGRNYGYTF	TGTGCCAGCAGTGGGGGACTGGGGGAGGGGAGAAACTATGGCTACACCTTC	.	.	TRBJ1-2	TRBV2
CASSSRGRLSGYTF	TGTGCCAGCAGCTCACGGGGTCGGTTGAGTGGCTACACCTTC	few	.	TRBJ1-2	TRBV5-6
CASSLRHRDSPLHF	TGTGCCAGCAGTTTAAGACATCGAGATTCACCCCTCCACTTT	.	.	TRBJ1-6	TRBV27
CASSTDGFGNTEAFF	TGTGCCAGCAGTACCGACGGGTTTGGAAACACTGAAGCTTTCTTT	few	.	TRBJ1-1	TRBV28
CASTLGGDWKAGELFF	TGTGCCAGCACCCTGGGGGGGGATTGGAAGGCCGGGGAGCTGTTTTTT	.	TRBD2	TRBJ2-2	TRBV2
CASTGQGARSPLHF	TGTGCCAGCACCGGACAGGGGGCAAGGTCACCCCTCCACTTT	few	TRBD1	TRBJ1-6	TRBV2
CASSYVSTLSLDEAFF	TGTGCCAGCAGTTACGTTAGCACACTCTCCCTCGATGAAGCTTTCTTT	.	.	TRBJ1-1	TRBV6-5
CASSPTSRAQYF	TGTGCCAGCAGTCCGACTAGCCGGGCGCAGTATTTT	.	TRBD2	TRBJ2-3	TRBV6-2/TRBV6-3
CASSERPAGLAGEQYF	TGTGCCAGCAGTGAACGGCCCGCAGGGCTAGCGGGGGAGCAGTACTTC	.	TRBD2	TRBJ2-7	TRBV6-1
CASSAGGLRVYEQYF	TGTGCCAGCAGTGCTGGCGGTTTGCGCGTCTACGAGCAGTACTTC	.	.	TRBJ2-7	TRBV2
CASSVGLAGGQVPYF	TGTGCCAGCAGCGTGGGACTAGCGGGAGGGCAGGTCCCGTATTTT	.	TRBD2	TRBJ2-3	TRBV6-5
CASSLTSLETQYF	TGCGCCAGCAGCTTGACTAGCCTGGAGACCCAGTACTTC	.	.	TRBJ2-5	TRBV5-1
CASNKLGSGGETQYF	TGTGCCAGCAACAAGCTTGGAAGCGGGGGAGAGACCCAGTACTTC	once	TRBD2	TRBJ2-5	TRBV7-2
CASSEPGTGSLDSPLHF	TGTGCCAGCAGTGAGCCCGGGACAGGGAGTTTGGATTCACCCCTCCACTTT	few	TRBD1	TRBJ1-6	TRBV2
CASSLVRGMGEQYF	TGTGCCAGCAGCCTCGTCAGGGGAATGGGGGAGCAGTACTTC	.	.	TRBJ2-7	TRBV7-8
CASSPASGTFSGNTIYF	TGTGCCAGCAGCCCGGCCTCGGGAACCTTCTCTGGAAACACCATATATTTT	.	.	TRBJ1-3	TRBV9
CSASDRAYGYTF	TGCAGTGCTAGTGACAGGGCCTATGGCTACACCTTC	.	TRBD1	TRBJ1-2	TRBV20-1
CATLTGTQETQYF	TGTGCCACCTTGACAGGGACACAAGAGACCCAGTACTTC	.	TRBD1	TRBJ2-5	TRBV7-8
CATSDPGLGNIQYF	TGTGCCACCAGTGATCCAGGGTTAGGGAACATTCAGTACTTC	.	.	TRBJ2-4	TRBV24-1
CASSPGGLASTGELFF	TGTGCCAGCTCACCAGGGGGACTAGCGAGCACCGGGGAGCTGTTTTTT	.	TRBD2	TRBJ2-2	TRBV18
CASSLRRQGRTYEQYF	TGTGCCAGCAGCTTAAGGCGACAGGGGAGGACCTACGAGCAGTACTTC	.	TRBD1	TRBJ2-7	TRBV5-6
CATQTGSYGYTF	TGTGCCACCCAGACAGGGAGTTATGGCTACACCTTC	once	TRBD1	TRBJ1-2	TRBV6-5
CASSLARGAGNTDTQYF	TGTGCCAGCAGCTTAGCGCGGGGAGCGGGGAACACAGATACGCAGTATTTT	.	TRBD2	TRBJ2-3	TRBV7-6
CASSVGLAEYNEQFF	TGTGCCAGCAGCGTAGGACTAGCGGAATACAATGAGCAGTTCTTC	.	TRBD2	TRBJ2-1	TRBV9
CASSRTGNTEAFF	TGCGCCAGCAGCCGGACAGGGAACACTGAAGCTTTCTTT	few	TRBD1	TRBJ1-1	TRBV5-1
CASSYDRAYGYTF	TGTGCCAGCAGCTATGACAGGGCTTATGGCTACACCTTC	.	TRBD1	TRBJ1-2	TRBV6-5
CASSYSGTGGYTF	TGTGCCAGCAGTTACTCGGGAACGGGCGGCTACACCTTC	.	.	TRBJ1-2	TRBV27
CASSPRYEQYF	TGTGCCAGCTCCCCGCGCTACGAGCAGTACTTC	.	.	TRBJ2-7	TRBV2
CASSPRGLAGGHEQFF	TGTGCCAGCTCACCAAGAGGTCTAGCGGGAGGGCATGAGCAGTTCTTC	.	TRBD2	TRBJ2-1	TRBV18
CACAIAGGPYEQYF	TGTGCCTGCGCAATAGCGGGGGGCCCCTACGAGCAGTACTTC	.	TRBD2	TRBJ2-7	TRBV30
CASSIEAGMIMNTEAFF	TGTGCCAGTAGTATAGAGGCAGGGATGATCATGAACACTGAAGCTTTCTTT	.	.	TRBJ1-1	TRBV19
CASSQDPGNTEAFF	TGTGCCAGCAGCCAAGATCCCGGGAACACTGAAGCTTTCTTT	.	.	TRBJ1-1	TRBV5-6